This T cell receptor (beta chain) was sequenced for a study of blood T cell repertoires in COVID-19. The CDR3 is 15 residues long. The germline V and J ends were trimmed by 0 bases and 2 bases, with 10 bases remaining between them. Germline V gene data show CDR1 as MGHRA and CDR2 as YSYEKL. TCRdb's table, derived via immunoSEQ multiplex PCR, lists solely in-frame clones and lacks some. The table includes some 250,000 clones, roughly nine tenths detected once. The chain recombines TRBV4-1 with TRBJ1-2; D ambiguous. The source of this sequence is a man between 60 and 70 years old with acute or convalescent COVID-19. The sequenced material came from peripheral blood. CDR3 coding DNA: TGCGCCAGCAGCCAAGAGGTGCGGCGGAACTATGGCTACACCTTC. This translates into CASSQEVRRNYGYTF.